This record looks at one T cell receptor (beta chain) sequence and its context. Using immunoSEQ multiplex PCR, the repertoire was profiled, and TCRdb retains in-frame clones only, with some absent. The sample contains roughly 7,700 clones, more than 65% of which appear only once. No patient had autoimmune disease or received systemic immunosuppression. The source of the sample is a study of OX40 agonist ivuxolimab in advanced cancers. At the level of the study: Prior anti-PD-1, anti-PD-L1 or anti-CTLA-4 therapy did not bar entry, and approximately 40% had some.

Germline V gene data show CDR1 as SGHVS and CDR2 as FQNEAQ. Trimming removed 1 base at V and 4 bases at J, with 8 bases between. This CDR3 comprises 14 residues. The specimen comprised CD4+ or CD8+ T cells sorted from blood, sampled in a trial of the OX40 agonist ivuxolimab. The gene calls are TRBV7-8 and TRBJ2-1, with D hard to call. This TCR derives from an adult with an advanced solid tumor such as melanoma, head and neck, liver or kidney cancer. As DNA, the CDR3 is TGTGCCAGCAGCTTAGACGTCAGATACAATGAGCAGTTCTTC. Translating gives CASSLDVRYNEQFF.